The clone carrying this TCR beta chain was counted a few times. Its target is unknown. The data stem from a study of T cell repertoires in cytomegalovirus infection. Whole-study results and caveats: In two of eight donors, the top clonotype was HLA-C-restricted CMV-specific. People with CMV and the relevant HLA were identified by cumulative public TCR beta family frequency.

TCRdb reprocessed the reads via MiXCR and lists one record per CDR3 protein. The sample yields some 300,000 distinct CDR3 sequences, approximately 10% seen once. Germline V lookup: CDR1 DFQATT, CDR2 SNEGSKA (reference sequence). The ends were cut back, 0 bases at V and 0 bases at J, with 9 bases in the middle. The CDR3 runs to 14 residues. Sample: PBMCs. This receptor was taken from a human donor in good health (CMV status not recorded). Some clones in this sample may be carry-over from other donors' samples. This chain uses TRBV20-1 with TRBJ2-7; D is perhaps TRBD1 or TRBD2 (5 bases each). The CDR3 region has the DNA TGCAGTGCTAGAGATTGGGGGAACTCCTACGAGCAGTACTTC. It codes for CSARDWGNSYEQYF.